A selection of T cell receptor beta chains follows, all from one sample in a study of blood T cell repertoires in COVID-19. Clones were sequenced by immunoSEQ multiplex PCR, and TCRdb holds only the in-frame ones, with some missing. The table includes some 83,000 clones, roughly 87% detected once. Sequencing was performed on peripheral blood. The receptor source for this set is a man between 50 and 59 years old with acute or convalescent COVID-19. Both conserved end residues are trimmed from each CDR3. Each record gives: V gene, J gene, CDR3 protein.

>TRBV7-9|TRBJ2-5
ASSLGGVETQY
>TRBV7-2|TRBJ2-2
ASSLIYGGSTNTGELF
>TRBV7-2|TRBJ1-6
ATSVGVNSPLH
>TRBV28|TRBJ2-1
ASSPLANEQF
>TRBV10-3|TRBJ2-1
AIGDFDEGNEQF
>TRBV2|TRBJ1-3
ASSVRLGNTIY
>TRBV30|TRBJ2-5
AWSTLSAVRETQY
>TRBV7-9|TRBJ1-1
ASSQKGKNTEAF
>TRBV11-2|TRBJ2-1
ASSRTSGTLLGGQF
>TRBV28|TRBJ1-2
ASRQTGGRYGYT
>TRBV6-6|TRBJ2-5
ASSRTSAQETQY
>TRBV19|TRBJ1-5
ASSTTDSNQPQH
>TRBV7-8|TRBJ1-5
ASSPDRWDSYSNQPQH
>TRBV28|TRBJ2-5
ASSFQGTQY
>TRBV19|TRBJ2-1
ASSPGTSVTNEQF
>TRBV19|TRBJ1-1
ASSSGGRNTEAF
>TRBV6-5|TRBJ1-5
ASSWAVGQPQH
>TRBV20-1|TRBJ1-6
SASKGATNSPLH
>TRBV7-9|TRBJ2-5
ASSLAVGAETQY
>TRBV2|TRBJ1-3
ASSESTGNTIY
>TRBV7-9|TRBJ2-7
ASSLRDTQAEQY
>TRBV3-1/TRBV3-2|TRBJ2-3
ASRGPDTQY
>TRBV7-8|TRBJ2-1
ASSLARPGNEQF
>TRBV18|TRBJ2-1
ASSPSNRDTYNEQF
>TRBV3-1/TRBV3-2|TRBJ2-5
ASSQVALSQETQY
>TRBV11-3|TRBJ2-1
ASSLQGRYDEQF
>TRBV28|TRBJ2-7
ASSLWGRDRAGYEQY
>TRBV5-1|TRBJ1-1
ASSLVSSNTEAF
>TRBV11-2|TRBJ2-5
ASSFLRDTKETQY
>TRBV19|TRBJ1-3
ASSADRDPAGNTIY
>TRBV11-2|TRBJ2-3
ASSLGLAKNTDTQY
>TRBV6-2/TRBV6-3|TRBJ2-5
ASSYGQGTAETQY
>TRBV30|TRBJ2-2
AWSAGIRTGELF
>TRBV5-1|TRBJ2-1
ASSLKRDGGVSYNEQF
>TRBV27|TRBJ2-1
ASSPGVAGGYNEQF
>TRBV21-1|TRBJ1-3
ALLDPGQGLPGNTIY
>TRBV10-1|TRBJ2-1
ASSPTSGRWNEQF
>TRBV28|TRBJ1-2
ASTRGNYGYT
>TRBV7-3|TRBJ2-3
ASSQRAFGDTQY
>TRBV7-9|TRBJ1-1
ASSFELDTEAF
>TRBV4-1|TRBJ2-7
ASSQVGTGGYEQY
>TRBV28|TRBJ2-7
ASRQRGQGWEQY